This TCR beta chain stems from a study of T cell changes during pregnancy in multiple sclerosis. The germline CDR1 and CDR2 sequences are SGHTA and FQGNSA. The CDR3 spans 15 residues. V was clipped by 5 bases and J by 4 bases, with 18 bases between them. Sequencing used immunoSEQ multiplex PCR; TCRdb keeps in-frame clones, though not all of them. The table has tens of thousands of clones, 92% seen once; the top ten hold about 0.18%. This TCR was recovered from a female donor in good health, enrolled as a control in a pregnancy study. The V and J genes are TRBV7-2 and TRBJ2-7, with TRBD2 as a possible D gene (7 bases). Sequencing was performed on CD4+ T cells from peripheral blood mononuclear cells, taken after pregnancy. CDR3 sequence reads: CASSLSGGGRYEQYF. The CDR3 bases are TGTGCCAGCAGCCTTAGTGGGGGCGGGAGATACGAGCAGTACTTC.